The rows below give T cell receptor beta chains drawn from one sample of a study of control samples from healthy donors and cancer patients. This table comes from immunoSEQ multiplex PCR, and its TCRdb copy is limited to in-frame clones, with some not included. The sample contains about 160,000 clones, 85% to 95% of which appear only once. The sequencing input was blood. All receptors come from a woman between 35 and 50 years old in good health. Each CDR3 is given with its conserved first and last residue. Each record gives: clone size, V gene, J gene, D gene, CDR3 DNA, CDR3 protein. A D gene is named only where the DNA matches it firmly. Clone sizes are given selectively: once, few, many, or a class where the clone is expanded.

size: .; V: TRBV7-2; J: TRBJ1-1; D: .; DNA: TGTGCCAGCAGCTTACAGGGGCAGAGCACTGAAGCTTTCTTT; CDR3: CASSLQGQSTEAFF
size: .; V: TRBV4-1; J: TRBJ2-7; D: .; DNA: TGCGCCAGCAGCCAAGGCCGGGCCCGAAGGTCCTACGAGCAGTACTTC; CDR3: CASSQGRARRSYEQYF
size: once; V: TRBV7-2; J: TRBJ1-2; D: .; DNA: TGTGCCAGCAGCTTAGCGATCGCAGGATCGCATGGCTACACCTTC; CDR3: CASSLAIAGSHGYTF
size: .; V: TRBV7-2; J: TRBJ2-1; D: TRBD2; DNA: TGTGCCAGCAGCTTAGTAGCGGGGGAGGTAGATGAGCAGTTCTTC; CDR3: CASSLVAGEVDEQFF
size: .; V: TRBV10-3; J: TRBJ2-2; D: .; DNA: TGTGCCATCAGTGCGGGGGCCGCCGGGGAGCTGTTTTTT; CDR3: CAISAGAAGELFF
size: few; V: TRBV29-1; J: TRBJ2-7; D: TRBD2; DNA: TGCAGCGGGCAACTAGCGGGGGCCTACGAGCAGTACTTC; CDR3: CSGQLAGAYEQYF
size: .; V: TRBV7-9; J: TRBJ1-2; D: .; DNA: TGTGCCAGCAGCTTAGGGACTGGGGTTGGCTATGGCTACACCTTC; CDR3: CASSLGTGVGYGYTF
size: .; V: TRBV7-3; J: TRBJ2-1; D: TRBD1; DNA: TGTGCCAGCAGCTTCCCAGGGGGCGAAGCTTCCTACAATGAGCAGTTCTTC; CDR3: CASSFPGGEASYNEQFF
size: .; V: TRBV18; J: TRBJ2-7; D: .; DNA: TGTGCCAGCTCACCCGAGGCGCACTCCTACGAGCAGTACTTC; CDR3: CASSPEAHSYEQYF
size: .; V: TRBV7-2; J: TRBJ1-3; D: .; DNA: TGTGCCAGCAGCTTAACCCCTGGACCGTCTGGAAACACCATATATTTT; CDR3: CASSLTPGPSGNTIYF
size: .; V: TRBV29-1; J: TRBJ1-1; D: .; DNA: TGCAGCGGGAAAGGAGGAAACACTGAAGCTTTCTTT; CDR3: CSGKGGNTEAFF
size: once; V: TRBV5-4; J: TRBJ2-1; D: TRBD2; DNA: TGTGCCAGCAGCTTGGGGGCTAGCGGGGGCTACATTGAGCAGTTCTTC; CDR3: CASSLGASGGYIEQFF
size: few; V: TRBV29-1; J: TRBJ2-7; D: .; DNA: TGCAGCGTTGGTTCAGGGCTAACTTACGAGCAGTACTTC; CDR3: CSVGSGLTYEQYF
size: .; V: TRBV11-2; J: TRBJ1-1; D: .; DNA: TGTGCCAGCAGCTTAGTAATAGTACGGGCGAACACTGAAGCTTTCTTT; CDR3: CASSLVIVRANTEAFF
size: .; V: TRBV27; J: TRBJ1-5; D: .; DNA: TGTACCAGCAGTTTAAGGCAGGGGATAAGCAATCAGCCCCAGCATTTT; CDR3: CTSSLRQGISNQPQHF
size: few; V: TRBV4-2; J: TRBJ2-7; D: .; DNA: TGTGCCAGCAGCCAAGATGGAGGGCCCTACGAGCAGTACTTC; CDR3: CASSQDGGPYEQYF
size: .; V: TRBV6-2/TRBV6-3; J: TRBJ1-1; D: .; DNA: TGTGCCAGCAGCCACAGATTCACTGAAGCTTTCTTT; CDR3: CASSHRFTEAFF
size: .; V: TRBV20-1; J: TRBJ1-2; D: .; DNA: TGCAGTGCTAGTGCCGGGGTAGACTATGGCTACACCTTC; CDR3: CSASAGVDYGYTF
size: .; V: TRBV25-1; J: TRBJ2-5; D: .; DNA: TGTGCCAGCAGTGAATGGTCCGGGATCGGCCAAGAGACCCAGTACTTC; CDR3: CASSEWSGIGQETQYF
size: .; V: TRBV6-5; J: TRBJ1-2; D: .; DNA: TGTGCCAGCAGTTACTCAAAGGAAAGGGACTTCTATGGCTACACCTTC; CDR3: CASSYSKERDFYGYTF
size: .; V: TRBV16; J: TRBJ1-5; D: TRBD1; DNA: TGTGCCAGCAGCCCACGGACAGGGGATCAGCCCCAGCATTTT; CDR3: CASSPRTGDQPQHF
size: .; V: TRBV2; J: TRBJ1-1; D: .; DNA: TGTGCCAGCGGACTGGGGCAGAGGTATACTGAAGCTTTCTTT; CDR3: CASGLGQRYTEAFF
size: .; V: TRBV11-2; J: TRBJ1-1; D: .; DNA: TGTGCCAGCAGCTCCAGTCGTTTGGGGGAAGCTTTCTTT; CDR3: CASSSSRLGEAFF
size: .; V: TRBV5-1; J: TRBJ2-7; D: .; DNA: TGCGCCAGCAGCTTGGAGGCTTCGGGGACTGCAGACGAGCAGTACTTC; CDR3: CASSLEASGTADEQYF